What follows are 9 T cell receptor beta chains derived from one specimen sequenced in a study of T-cell memory formation after mild COVID-19. TCRdb re-called the 5' RACE reads with MiXCR, one entry per CDR3 protein. The repertoire includes approximately 100,000 distinct CDR3 sequences, 11% of them detected once, and 40% sits in the top ten. Sequenced: PBMCs or a T cell subset sorted from them (not recorded which). The receptor set was obtained from a young man who had mild COVID-19 (a few samples of this study predate the infection). Cell type and time point are not known.

A few counts support this clonotype. V gene TRBV28 combines with J gene TRBJ2-5, with 8 bases aligning to TRBD1. The junction had 8 bases not matched to a gene; V was cut back by 1 base and J by 4 bases. This CDR3 spans 16 amino acids. CDR1 is MDHEN and CDR2 is SYDVKM in the germline V gene. CDR3 loop: CASSLYSGGNAETQYF. DNA of the CDR3: TGTGCCAGCAGTTTATATTCAGGGGGCAATGCAGAGACCCAGTACTTC.

The chain has TRBV20-1 and TRBJ2-5; 11 nucleotides match TRBD2. The germline gives CDR1 DFQATT, CDR2 SNEGSKA (reference sequence). V lost 7 bases to trimming and J lost 4 bases; unmatched junction nucleotides: 11. The CDR3 is 15 residues long. CDR3 in amino acids: CSVTSGRIGPETQYF. The CDR3, as DNA: TGCAGTGTAACTAGCGGGAGAATAGGGCCAGAGACCCAGTACTTC.

This sequence joins TRBV4-3 and TRBJ2-3; the D gene could be TRBD1 or TRBD2 (6 bases each). Germline V gene data show CDR1 as LGHNA and CDR2 as YSLEER. This CDR3 has 18 amino acids. Trimming cost V 0 bases and J 0 bases, with 16 bases left between them. The CDR3 loop reads CASSQDLLTGASTDTQYF. CDR3 in DNA: TGCGCCAGCAGCCAAGATCTGCTTACGGGGGCTAGCACAGATACGCAGTATTTT.

This chain links TRBV5-6 with TRBJ2-7; 9 bases are a match to TRBD1. After removal of 0 bases from V and 5 bases from J, the junction contained 0 bases not matched to a gene. The CDR3 has 13 residues. Germline CDR1 and CDR2: SGHDT and YYEEEE. CDR3: CASSLGQGDEQYV. Written as DNA, the CDR3 is TGTGCCAGCAGCTTGGGACAGGGGGACGAGCAGTACGTC.

This clonotype occurred a few times. The chain combines TRBV7-3 with TRBJ2-1, with D hard to call. V lost 2 bases and J lost 0, with 11 bases in between. In germline, CDR1 is SGHTA, CDR2 FQGTGA. The CDR3 loop spans 16 amino acids. DNA of the CDR3: TGTGCCAGCAGCTTAGGTGCAGGATTCTCCTACAATGAGCAGTTCTTC. Amino acids: CASSLGAGFSYNEQFF.

This clonotype appeared a few times. The J gene is TRBJ1-1, the V gene TRBV4-1; no clear D. Trimming stripped 4 bases from V and 5 bases from J, with 17 bases between. From germline, CDR1 is MGHRA and CDR2 YSYEKL. This CDR3 region has 15 residues. The CDR3, as DNA: TGCGCCAGCAGCCTCCTTGGAGGCGGCGTTACTGAAGCTTTCTTT. Residues: CASSLLGGGVTEAFF.

A few counts support this clonotype. The chain combines TRBV29-1 with TRBJ2-1; D not resolved. Germline V gene lookup returns CDR1 SQVTM and CDR2 ANQGSEA. With 3 bases removed from V and 4 bases from J, the gap between germline ends came to 7 bases. This CDR3 is 12 amino acids long. CDR3 bases: TGCAGCGTTGAGTTCAGATACAATGAGCAGTTCTTC. Amino acids: CSVEFRYNEQFF.

This clonotype was detected only a few times. The genes are TRBV12-3 or TRBV12-4 and TRBJ2-5, with D perhaps assigned TRBD1 or TRBD2 (5 bases each). V lost 5 bases and J lost 1, with 11 bases in between. The CDR3 consists of 14 residues. The CDR3 sequence is CASSPGRLQETQYF. In DNA, the CDR3 is TGTGCCAGCAGTCCGGGACGCCTCCAAGAGACCCAGTACTTC.

The chain has TRBV7-9 and TRBJ2-7; 12 nucleotides line up with TRBD1. Trimming took 1 base from V and 7 from J; bases not matched to a gene: 5. In germline, CDR1 is SEHNR, CDR2 FQNEAQ (reference sequence). The CDR3 covers 15 residues. This CDR3 reads CASSLVGTGGYEQYF. The CDR3 bases are TGTGCCAGCAGCTTAGTAGGGACAGGGGGCTATGAGCAGTACTTC.